The rows below give T cell receptor beta chains drawn from one sample of a study of cytomegalovirus exposure and HLA in healthy donors. Here immunoSEQ multiplex PCR was the method, and the copy in TCRdb shows in-frame clones only, minus some. The data contain about 120,000 clones, around 80% of them singletons. Sequencing was performed on PBMCs. The receptors here all came from a man between 25 and 39 years old in good health and CMV-seropositive. The CDR3 runs from the conserved cysteine through the conserved F or W. A D gene is named only where the DNA matches it firmly. Size is omitted from some rows. Given values are once, few, many or a class for expanded clones.

TRBV27	TRBD1	TRBJ1-1	few	CASFQGANTEAFF	TGTGCCAGCTTCCAGGGGGCGAACACTGAAGCTTTCTTT
TRBV29-1	TRBD2	TRBJ2-7	NA	CSVLDNILLAGYEQYF	TGCAGCGTTCTTGATAACATTCTACTAGCGGGGTACGAGCAGTACTTC
TRBV10-3	TRBD2	TRBJ2-3	once	CAISDPRLALETDTQYF	TGTGCCATCAGTGACCCTCGACTAGCCCTGGAGACAGATACGCAGTATTTT
TRBV6-1	NA	TRBJ1-2	NA	CASSEASVAGYGYTF	TGTGCCAGCAGTGAAGCGAGTGTTGCTGGTTATGGCTACACCTTC
TRBV5-1	TRBD1	TRBJ2-7	NA	CASSPRTGGYEQYF	TGCGCCAGCAGCCCGAGGACAGGGGGGTACGAGCAGTACTTC
TRBV7-9	TRBD1	TRBJ1-5	NA	CASSSRGQPQHF	TGTGCCAGCAGCTCCAGGGGGCAGCCCCAGCATTTT
TRBV21-1	NA	TRBJ1-2	NA	CASILQRANYGYTF	TGTGCCAGCATTTTGCAGAGGGCTAACTATGGCTACACCTTC
TRBV10-3	TRBD1	TRBJ1-1	NA	CAISAGRQGDTEAFF	TGTGCCATCAGTGCAGGGCGGCAGGGGGACACTGAAGCTTTCTTT
TRBV5-1	TRBD1	TRBJ1-1	NA	CASSQGTGGPMGTEAFF	TGCGCCAGCAGCCAGGGGACAGGGGGCCCGATGGGGACTGAAGCTTTCTTT
TRBV20-1	NA	TRBJ2-3	NA	CSAPRGDTQYF	TGCAGTGCTCCACGGGGGGATACGCAGTATTTT